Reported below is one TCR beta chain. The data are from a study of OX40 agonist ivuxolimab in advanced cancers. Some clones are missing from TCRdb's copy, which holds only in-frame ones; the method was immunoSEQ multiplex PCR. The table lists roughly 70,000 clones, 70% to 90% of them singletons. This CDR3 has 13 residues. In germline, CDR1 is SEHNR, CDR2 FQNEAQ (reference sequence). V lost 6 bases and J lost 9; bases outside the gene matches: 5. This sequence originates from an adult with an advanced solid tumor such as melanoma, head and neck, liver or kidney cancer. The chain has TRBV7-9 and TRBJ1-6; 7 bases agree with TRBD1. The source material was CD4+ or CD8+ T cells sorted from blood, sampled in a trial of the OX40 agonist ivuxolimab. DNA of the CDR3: TGTGCCAGCAGGACGACAGGGCCTTCACCCCTCCACTTT. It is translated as CASRTTGPSPLHF.